This T cell receptor (beta chain) derives from a study of human T cells and chemical hapten exposure. Via MiXCR, TCRdb re-called the RACE reads, giving one row per CDR3 protein. This sample has about 95,000 distinct CDR3 sequences, with 9.5% to 12% found just once. This clonotype was found many times. Noted time point: patch test 2, 6 weeks after DPC sensitization. Treatment reported: therapeutic diphenylcyclopropenone sensitization with weekly scalp DPC. The CDR3 sequence is 15 residues long. The trim removed 1 base at V and 5 bases at J, leaving 6 bases unmatched. Germline V gene sequence: CDR1 SEHNR, CDR2 FQNEAQ (reference sequence).

This receptor was identified in a woman aged 35 to 49 with alopecia areata. Some clones in this sample may be carry-over from other donors' samples. J is TRBJ2-5 and V is TRBV7-9; 8 bases align to TRBD1. The sequences come from whole blood, collected in connection with sensitization to the hapten diphenylcyclopropenone (DPC). The CDR3 protein is CASSLGTGSDETQYF. The CDR3 bases are TGTGCCAGCAGCTTAGGGACAGGGAGTGACGAGACCCAGTACTTC.